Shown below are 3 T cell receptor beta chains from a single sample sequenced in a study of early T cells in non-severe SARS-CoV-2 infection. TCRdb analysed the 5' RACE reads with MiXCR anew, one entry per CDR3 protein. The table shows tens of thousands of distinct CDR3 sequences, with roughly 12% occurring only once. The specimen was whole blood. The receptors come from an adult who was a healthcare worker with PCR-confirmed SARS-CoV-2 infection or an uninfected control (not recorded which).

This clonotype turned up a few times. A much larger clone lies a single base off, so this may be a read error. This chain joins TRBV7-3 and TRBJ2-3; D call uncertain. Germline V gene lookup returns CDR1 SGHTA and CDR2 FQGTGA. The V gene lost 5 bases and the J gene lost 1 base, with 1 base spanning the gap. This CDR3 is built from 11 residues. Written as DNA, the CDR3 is TGTGCCAGCAGCCGCACAGATACGCAGTATTTT. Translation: CASSRTDTQYF.

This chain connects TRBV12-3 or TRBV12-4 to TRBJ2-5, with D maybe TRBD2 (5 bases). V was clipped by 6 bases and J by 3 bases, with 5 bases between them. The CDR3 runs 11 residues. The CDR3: CASRGEETQYF. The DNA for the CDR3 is TGTGCCAGCAGGGGAGAAGAGACCCAGTACTTC.

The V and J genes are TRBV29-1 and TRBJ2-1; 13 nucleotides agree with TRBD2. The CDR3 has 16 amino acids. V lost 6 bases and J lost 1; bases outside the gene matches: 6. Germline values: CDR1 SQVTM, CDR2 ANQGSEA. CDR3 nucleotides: TGCAGCGTCGTCACTAGCGGGGGGGCGTCCTACAATGAGCAGTTCTTC. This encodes CSVVTSGGASYNEQFF.